A selection of T cell receptor beta chains follows, all from one sample in a study of regulatory T cells in long-lasting Graves disease. A single record per CDR3 protein comes from TCRdb applying MiXCR to the multiplex PCR reads. The sample yields about 440,000 distinct CDR3 sequences, roughly 17% seen once. A further study also used this sample, focusing on T cells in Graves' hyperthyroidism and ophthalmopathy.

Sequenced material: peripheral blood mononuclear cells (PBMCs), taken at new diagnosis, from a patient treated with antithyroid drugs. Receptors originate from a woman under 40 with Graves disease. CDR3s include the opening cysteine and the closing phenylalanine or tryptophan. Fields, in order: D gene, J gene, V gene, clone size, CDR3 DNA, CDR3 protein. D genes are given only for firm matches. Clone size is not always given. Where it is, it says once, few, many or a class for expanded clones.

-,TRBJ1-2,TRBV20-1,few,TGCAGTGCTAGGGACTATGGCTACACCTTC,CSARDYGYTF
-,TRBJ1-6,TRBV7-2,many,TGTGCCAGCAGCTTAGGTCACAGGGATAATTCACCCCTCCACTTT,CASSLGHRDNSPLHF
TRBD1,TRBJ1-1,TRBV29-1,-,TGCAGCGTTGAAAGGGGGCGGGGAGTCACTGAAGCTTTCTTT,CSVERGRGVTEAFF
TRBD1,TRBJ1-3,TRBV27,few,TGTGCCAGCAGTTTATTCGCTCCGGGACAGGTTTCGTTCCCCTCTGGAAACACCATATATTTT,CASSLFAPGQVSFPSGNTIYF
-,TRBJ2-7,TRBV27,many,TGTGCCAGCAGATTGCGCTCCTCCTTGTACGAGCAGTACTTC,CASRLRSSLYEQYF
-,TRBJ1-2,TRBV11-2,many,TGTGCCAGCAGCCCCACTCCCTCCAGGAGCGCTAACTATGGCTACACCTTC,CASSPTPSRSANYGYTF
TRBD2,TRBJ2-7,TRBV4-1,few,TGCGCCAGCAGCCACGCCAGGACTAGCGGAAACTACGAGCAGTACTTC,CASSHARTSGNYEQYF
-,TRBJ1-5,TRBV5-8,-,TGTGCCAGCAGCTTGGAATGTTGGGGTTGGTGCAATCAGCCCCAGCATTTT,CASSLECWGWCNQPQHF
-,TRBJ2-7,TRBV12-3/TRBV12-4,few,TGTGCCAGCGGGCCCCTTTACGAGCAGTACTTC,CASGPLYEQYF
-,TRBJ1-2,TRBV20-1,many,TGCAGTGCTTATTTGGGGGAATTCCACTATGGCTACACCTTC,CSAYLGEFHYGYTF
-,TRBJ2-2,TRBV6-2/TRBV6-3,-,TGTGCCAGCAGTTACGGGGATCCCGGGGAGCTGTTTTTT,CASSYGDPGELFF
-,TRBJ2-5,TRBV20-1,-,TGCAGTGCTAACCCGAGGGGCGAGACCCAGTACTTC,CSANPRGETQYF
-,TRBJ2-7,TRBV20-1,many,TGCAGTGCTAGAGAAGCCGACACCCTCTACGAGCAGTACTTC,CSAREADTLYEQYF
TRBD2,TRBJ2-7,TRBV6-2/TRBV6-3,many,TGTGCCAGCAGGAGGACTAGCGGCTCCTACGAGCAGTACTTC,CASRRTSGSYEQYF
-,TRBJ1-2,TRBV6-2/TRBV6-3,many,TGTGCCAGCAGTTACAATGTGGGACATTTTCATGGCTACACCTTC,CASSYNVGHFHGYTF
-,TRBJ2-7,TRBV10-2,-,TGCGCCAGCAGTGGTGAGTTAGGTCGCTACGAGCAGTACTTC,CASSGELGRYEQYF
-,TRBJ2-1,TRBV6-2/TRBV6-3,many,TGTGCCAGCAGTGAAGTAGGTAGTACTGAGCAGTTCTTC,CASSEVGSTEQFF
TRBD1,TRBJ1-2,TRBV29-1,many,TGCAGCGTAGAAGACAGGGGTATTAGCTACACCTTC,CSVEDRGISYTF
-,TRBJ1-6,TRBV19,few,TGTGCCAGTAGCCTCGACGGTTATAATTCACCCCTCCACTTT,CASSLDGYNSPLHF
-,TRBJ1-1,TRBV2,few,TGTGCCAGCAGTGAAGGAGCCAGATCACTGAACACTGAAGCTTTCTTT,CASSEGARSLNTEAFF
-,TRBJ1-2,TRBV18,-,TGTGCCAGCTCCCCCCGGGGCAGGGGTTTCGGCTACACCTTC,CASSPRGRGFGYTF
TRBD2,TRBJ2-1,TRBV10-1,many,TGCGCCAGCAGTGGTAGCGGGAGAGTCCATGAGCAGTTCTTC,CASSGSGRVHEQFF
TRBD2,TRBJ2-1,TRBV20-1,many,TGCAGTGCTAGTAGGACTAGCGGGAGGAATGAGCAGTTCTTC,CSASRTSGRNEQFF
-,TRBJ2-7,TRBV18,many,TGTGCCAGCTCACCAGATACCAGGGCCTACGAGCAGTACTTC,CASSPDTRAYEQYF
-,TRBJ2-5,TRBV20-1,many,TGCAGTGCTAGAGAACCGGGACCCCAAGAGACCCAGTACTTC,CSAREPGPQETQYF
-,TRBJ2-4,TRBV30,-,TGTGCCTCCCCCGGAGGAGGACTAGCCAAAAACATTCAGTACTTC,CASPGGGLAKNIQYF
-,TRBJ2-2,TRBV19,few,TGTGCCAGTAGTGCCTGGACCGCGGAGTTGTTGTACACCGGGGAGCTGTTTTTT,CASSAWTAELLYTGELFF
TRBD1,TRBJ1-4,TRBV11-2,many,TGTGCCAGCAGCAAGGGACAGGGGACGGCAACTAATGAAAAACTGTTTTTT,CASSKGQGTATNEKLFF
TRBD1,TRBJ1-4,TRBV19,-,TGTGCCAGTAGTAGACAATCTTCCGGGACAGGGGTAAAAAAACTGTTTTTT,CASSRQSSGTGVKKLFF